One and the same sample provided the 7 T cell receptor beta chains below, sequenced in a study of OX40 agonist ivuxolimab in advanced cancers. Sequencing used immunoSEQ multiplex PCR; TCRdb keeps in-frame clones, though not all of them. Among 60,000 to 80,000 clones listed, around nine tenths were seen once. Sequenced here: CD4+ or CD8+ T cells sorted from blood, sampled in a trial of the OX40 agonist ivuxolimab. The receptors were gathered from an adult with an advanced solid tumor such as melanoma, head and neck, liver or kidney cancer.

The gene calls are TRBV14 and TRBJ2-3, with unresolved D. CDR1 SGHDN and CDR2 FVKESK come from the germline V gene. The CDR3 contains 16 residues. Between the trimmed V and J ends, which lost 2 bases and 0 bases, there was a span of 12 bases. The CDR3 loop is CASSQRLLASTDTQYF. CDR3 bases: TGTGCCAGCAGCCAAAGGCTGTTAGCTAGCACAGATACGCAGTATTTT.

V usage is TRBV18 and J usage is TRBJ2-5; no reliable D call. Germline loops: CDR1 KGHSH, CDR2 LQKENI. V lost 2 bases and J lost 7, with 8 bases in between. The CDR3 loop spans 12 amino acids. This CDR3 is CASSPEERTQYF. Written as DNA, the CDR3 is TGTGCCAGCTCACCAGAAGAGAGGACCCAGTACTTC.

The rearrangement joins TRBV5-1 to TRBJ2-2; D is unresolved. Germline assignment: CDR1 SGHRS and CDR2 YFSETQ. This CDR3 is built from 15 residues. The V gene lost 2 bases and the J gene lost 1 base, with 9 bases spanning the gap. The CDR3 protein is CASSFRSGNTGELFF. The CDR3 region has the DNA TGCGCCAGCAGCTTCAGGTCAGGGAACACCGGGGAGCTGTTTTTT.

This chain links TRBV30 with TRBJ1-2; D gene ambiguous. There are 14 residues in the CDR3. V was trimmed by 0 bases and J by 4 bases, leaving 12 bases between them. Germline loops: CDR1 GTSNPN, CDR2 SVGIG (reference sequence). CDR3 loop: CAWSVGSAFYGYTF. Written as DNA, the CDR3 is TGTGCCTGGAGTGTGGGGTCCGCGTTCTATGGCTACACCTTC.

V and J are TRBV5-3 and TRBJ2-1; TRBD2 aligns across 13 bases. TRBV5-3 carries the ORF label, with uncertain function. Trimming at V came to 1 base and at J to 3 bases, leaving 4 bases not matched to a gene. The CDR3 extends over 17 amino acids. The CDR3 coding sequence is TGTGCCAGAAGCTTGTGGACTAGCGGGAGCTTCTACAATGAGCAGTTCTTC. Amino acid sequence: CARSLWTSGSFYNEQFF.

The genes are TRBV7-2 and TRBJ1-1; D gene ambiguous. This CDR3 comprises 15 residues. Looked up from germline, CDR1 is SGHTA and CDR2 is FQGNSA. Trimming shortened V by 1 base and J by 3 bases, and 12 bases separated the two germline ends. In DNA, the CDR3 is TGTGCCAGCAGCTTAGGAGGGATGGGTTACACTGAAGCTTTCTTT. Protein product: CASSLGGMGYTEAFF.

The rearrangement links TRBV4-3 to TRBJ2-2, with 7 bases fitting TRBD1. Germline trimming cut 3 bases from V and 6 bases from J; bases unmatched to any gene: 7. CDR1 and CDR2 from the germline V gene are LGHNA and YSLEER. This CDR3 region has 15 residues. As DNA, the CDR3 is TGCGCCAGCAGCCACAGCACGCAGGGGGCCGGGGAGCTGTTTTTT. Translation gives CASSHSTQGAGELFF.